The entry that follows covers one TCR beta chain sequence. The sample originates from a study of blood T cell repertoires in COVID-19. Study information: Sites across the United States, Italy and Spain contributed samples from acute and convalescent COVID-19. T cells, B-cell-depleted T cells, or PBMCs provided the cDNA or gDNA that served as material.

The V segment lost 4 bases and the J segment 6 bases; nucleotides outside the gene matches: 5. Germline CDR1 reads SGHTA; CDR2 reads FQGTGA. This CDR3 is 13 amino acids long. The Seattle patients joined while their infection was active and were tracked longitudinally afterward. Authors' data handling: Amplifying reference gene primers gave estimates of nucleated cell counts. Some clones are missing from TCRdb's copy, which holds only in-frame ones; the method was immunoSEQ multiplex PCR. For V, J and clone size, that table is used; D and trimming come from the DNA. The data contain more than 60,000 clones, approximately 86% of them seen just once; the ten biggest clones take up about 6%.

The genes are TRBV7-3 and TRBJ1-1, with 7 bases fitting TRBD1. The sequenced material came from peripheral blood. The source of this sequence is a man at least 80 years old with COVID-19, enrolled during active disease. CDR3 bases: TGTGCCAGCAGCTCCACAGGGGAAGCTGAAGCTTTCTTT. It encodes CASSSTGEAEAFF.